The rows below give T cell receptor beta chains drawn from one sample of a study of monozygotic twins with inflammatory bowel disease. Using the 5' RACE reads, TCRdb records one entry per CDR3 protein without DNA. The clone table shows nearly 450,000 distinct CDR3 sequences, with the ten largest holding more than 2%. The sample was blood. The receptor set was obtained from a human donor with ulcerative colitis or Crohn's disease, or a healthy co-twin of an affected twin (not recorded which). Each CDR3 is given with its conserved first and last residue.

J gene	V gene	CDR3 protein
TRBJ1-1	TRBV5-5	CASSQQVGTEAFF
TRBJ1-6	TRBV6-1	CASSPQPYNSPLHF
TRBJ2-1	TRBV5-1	CASSFSDQNNEQFF
TRBJ2-1	TRBV20-1	CSARVSPNEQFF
TRBJ2-1	TRBV5-1	CASSLDGSRSYNEQFF
TRBJ2-3	TRBV6-5	CASSYSPTSGTDTQYF
TRBJ1-2	TRBV7-2	CASSPGTTYGYTF
TRBJ2-4	TRBV12-3/TRBV12-4	CASSLVVSGAKNIQYF
TRBJ2-7	TRBV20-1	CSARIPGGPTYEQYF
TRBJ2-5	TRBV7-8	CASSRGTGFGQETQYF